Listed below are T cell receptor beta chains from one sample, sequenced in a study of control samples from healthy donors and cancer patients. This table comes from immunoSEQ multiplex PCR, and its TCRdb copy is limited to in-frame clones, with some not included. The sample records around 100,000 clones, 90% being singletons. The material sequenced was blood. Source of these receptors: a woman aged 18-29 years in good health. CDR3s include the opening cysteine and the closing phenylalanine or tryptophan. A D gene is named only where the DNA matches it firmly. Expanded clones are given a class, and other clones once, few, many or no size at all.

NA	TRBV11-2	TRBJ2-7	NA	TGTGCCAGCAGCTCTACCTTGGAGCAGTACTTC	CASSSTLEQYF
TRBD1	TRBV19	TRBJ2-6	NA	TGTGCCAGTAGTATCCCCCGGGACAGCTCTGGGGCCAACGTCCTGACTTTC	CASSIPRDSSGANVLTF
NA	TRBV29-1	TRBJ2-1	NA	TGCAGCACCTTCGGACTGGGCACTATGGAGCAGTTCTTC	CSTFGLGTMEQFF
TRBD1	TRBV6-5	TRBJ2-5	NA	TGTGCCAGCATGCCAGGGGGCGGAGAGACCCAGTACTTC	CASMPGGGETQYF
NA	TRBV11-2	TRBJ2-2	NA	TGTGCCAGCAGCTTTGTTACGGCGGCCGGGGAGCTGTTTTTT	CASSFVTAAGELFF
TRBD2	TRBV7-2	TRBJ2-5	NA	TGTGCCAGCAGCACATTAGCGGGGGGGCAAGAGACCCAGTACTTC	CASSTLAGGQETQYF
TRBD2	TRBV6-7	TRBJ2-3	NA	TGTGCCAGCAGTTACTCTATGGTTCTAGCGGGACAATTAACTAGCACAGATACGCAGTATTTT	CASSYSMVLAGQLTSTDTQYF
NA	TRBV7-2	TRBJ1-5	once	TGTGCCAGCAGCCGAGGGGTGGGGCAGCCCCAGCATTTT	CASSRGVGQPQHF
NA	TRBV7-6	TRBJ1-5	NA	TGTGCCAGCAGCTTAAGGACTTCCGAGCAGCCCCAGCATTTT	CASSLRTSEQPQHF
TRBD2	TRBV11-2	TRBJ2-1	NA	TGTGCCAGCAGCCCAGGGGGACTAGCGGGGGGTGAGCAGTTCTTC	CASSPGGLAGGEQFF
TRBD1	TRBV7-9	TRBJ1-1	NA	TGTGCCAGCAGCTCTACAGGGGCAGGAATAGCTTTCTTT	CASSSTGAGIAFF
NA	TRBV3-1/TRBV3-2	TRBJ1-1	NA	TGTGCCAGCAGCCAAGATCGAGGGATTAACACTGAAGCTTTCTTT	CASSQDRGINTEAFF
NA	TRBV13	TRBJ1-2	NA	TGTGCCAGCAGCTTATCAGGCGGAACTACCGGCTACACCTTC	CASSLSGGTTGYTF
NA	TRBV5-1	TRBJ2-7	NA	TGCGCCAGCAGCTTGGGACAGGTATTCTACGAGCAGTACTTC	CASSLGQVFYEQYF
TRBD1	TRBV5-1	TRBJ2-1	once	TGCGCCAGCAGCCCGGGACAGACAGCCTACAATGAGCAGTTCTTC	CASSPGQTAYNEQFF
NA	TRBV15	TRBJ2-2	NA	TGTGCCACCAGCAGACACACCGGGGAGCTGTTTTTT	CATSRHTGELFF
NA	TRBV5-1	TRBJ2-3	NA	TGCGCCAGCAGTGGCCGGGGCGGGGAGACAGATACGCAGTATTTT	CASSGRGGETDTQYF
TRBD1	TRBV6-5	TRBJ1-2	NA	TGTGCCAGCAGGGGGAACAGGGGTGACTATGGCTACACCTTC	CASRGNRGDYGYTF